These 28 T cell receptor beta chains were all obtained from the same sample, sequenced in a study of T cell repertoires in cytomegalovirus infection. TCRdb re-analysed the reads in MiXCR, keeping a single row per CDR3 protein. The table shows approximately 550,000 distinct CDR3 sequences, with about 17% occurring only once. Sequencing was carried out using CD8+ T cells from PBMCs. These receptors all stem from a human donor in good health (CMV status not recorded). Some clones in this sample may be carry-over from other donors' samples.

The chain joins TRBV5-1 to TRBJ2-2; 9 bases map to TRBD2. The CDR3 runs to 16 residues. Trimming at V came to 0 bases and at J to 2 bases, leaving 2 bases not matched to a gene. Germline loops: CDR1 SGHRS, CDR2 YFSETQ. The CDR3 nucleotides read TGCGCCAGCAGCTTGGGGGGGACTAGCAACACCGGGGAGCTGTTTTTT. The encoded protein is CASSLGGTSNTGELFF.

This clonotype was recorded at least ten times. V and J are TRBV6-1 and TRBJ2-1; possibly TRBD2 for D (5 bases). This CDR3 contains 14 residues. V shed 7 bases and J shed 7 bases, with 17 bases lying between them. CDR1 is MNHNS and CDR2 is SASEGT in the germline V gene. The CDR3 bases are TGTGCCAGCAAGGAGTACCCGCCGGGAAATGAGCAGTTCTTC. It translates to CASKEYPPGNEQFF.

This clonotype was counted at least ten times. The rearrangement uses TRBV19 and TRBJ1-6; D might be TRBD1 (5 bases). This CDR3 spans 16 amino acids. Germline-derived CDR1 and CDR2 are LNHDA and SQIVND (reference sequence). Trimming stripped 7 bases from V and 0 bases from J, with 13 bases between. CDR3 DNA: TGTGCCAGTAATCTGCTGGGGGACTCCTATAATTCACCCCTCCACTTT. It codes for CASNLLGDSYNSPLHF. Complete variable domain (other parts from reference TRBV19 and TRBJ1-6): DGGITQSPKYLFRKEGQNVTLSCEQNLNHDAMYWYRQDPGQGLRLIYYSQIVNDFQKGDIAEGYSVSREKKESFPLTVTSAQKNPTAFYLCASNLLGDSYNSPLHFGNGTRLTVT.

CDR3 loop: CASTAGTGLETQYF. CDR3 nucleotide sequence: TGTGCCAGTACCGCCGGGACAGGGTTGGAGACCCAGTACTTC. This chain joins TRBV19 and TRBJ2-5, with 9 positions matching TRBD1. This CDR3 is built from 14 residues. V lost 7 bases, J lost 5 bases, and 8 bases stayed unmatched. Germline CDR1 is LNHDA and CDR2 is SQIVND (reference sequence).

This clonotype was picked up a small number of times. The chain joins TRBV19 to TRBJ1-1, with D hard to call. The CDR3 runs 14 residues. The V and J ends lost 6 bases and 0 bases respectively, with 11 bases between them. Per the germline V gene, CDR1 is LNHDA and CDR2 is SQIVND (reference sequence). This chain's CDR3 is CASRSPRVNTEAFF. The DNA for the CDR3 is TGTGCCAGTAGAAGTCCGAGGGTGAACACTGAAGCTTTCTTT.

The V gene is TRBV5-1, the J gene TRBJ2-7; D is undetermined. V lost 3 bases to trimming and J lost 2 bases, with 12 bases between them. The germline CDR1 and CDR2 sequences are SGHRS and YFSETQ. The CDR3 covers 14 residues. In nucleotides, the CDR3 is TGCGCCAGCAGCTGGAGAGACGGTCCCTACGAGCAGTACTTC. As protein: CASSWRDGPYEQYF.

This clonotype was detected many times. The V gene is TRBV7-9, the J gene TRBJ1-6, with no clear D. The CDR3 covers 12 residues. Looked up from germline, CDR1 is SEHNR and CDR2 is FQNEAQ (reference sequence). Deletions cut 5 bases from V and 7 bases from J, with 6 bases between. The CDR3 DNA follows: TGTGCCAGCAGCGCGGGGAATTCACCCCTCCACTTT. Protein: CASSAGNSPLHF.

V usage is TRBV28 and J usage is TRBJ2-1; D gene uncertain. Trimming removed 2 bases from V and 3 bases from J, with 20 bases in between. Looked up from germline, CDR1 is MDHEN and CDR2 is SYDVKM. The CDR3 is made up of 18 amino acids. This CDR3 is CASSLLGPGGLLYNEQFF. As DNA, the CDR3 is TGTGCCAGCAGTTTACTTGGTCCGGGCGGTTTACTCTACAATGAGCAGTTCTTC.

This clonotype was counted a few times. The genes are TRBV29-1 and TRBJ2-7, with 7 positions matching TRBD2. The V segment lost 4 bases and the J segment 0 bases; nucleotides outside the gene matches: 9. Per the germline V gene, CDR1 is SQVTM and CDR2 is ANQGSEA. CDR3 length: 15 amino acids. Here the CDR3 reads CSVASLQRGSYEQYF. The CDR3 nucleotides read TGCAGCGTTGCCAGCCTCCAGCGGGGCTCCTACGAGCAGTACTTC.

The J gene is TRBJ2-7, the V gene TRBV4-1; 7 bases map to TRBD2. The length of the CDR3 is 15 residues. After removal of 4 bases from V and 0 bases from J, the junction contained 6 bases not matched to a gene. CDR1 and CDR2 from the germline V gene are MGHRA and YSYEKL. In DNA, the CDR3 is TGCGCCAGCAGCCGGGGGGGGGGGAACTCCTACGAGCAGTACTTC. Protein sequence: CASSRGGGNSYEQYF.

There are a few counts of this clonotype. The chain recombines TRBV9 with TRBJ2-3, with D hard to call. Trimming left V 0 bases short and J 6 bases short, with 11 bases between. Germline values: CDR1 SGDLS, CDR2 YYNGEE. The CDR3 sequence is 14 residues long. The CDR3 here is CASSVEVNQDTQYF. DNA for the CDR3: TGTGCCAGCAGCGTAGAAGTAAACCAGGATACGCAGTATTTT.

Many counts were recorded for this clonotype. The chain is built from TRBV7-3 and TRBJ2-1; D gene ambiguous. The ends were cut back, 2 bases at V and 8 bases at J, with 10 bases in the middle. Germline V gene data show CDR1 as SGHTA and CDR2 as FQGTGA. CDR3 size: 13 residues. DNA of the CDR3: TGTGCCAGCAGCTTACCCCCGTCGGATGAGCAGTTCTTC. Translating it yields CASSLPPSDEQFF.

The chain recombines TRBV7-9 with TRBJ2-1; D possibly corresponds to TRBD2 (6 bases). Per the germline V gene, CDR1 is SEHNR and CDR2 is FQNEAQ (reference sequence). The CDR3 runs 13 residues. The V end was cut by 10 bases, the J end by 8 bases, with 18 bases between. The CDR3 loop reads CATGLTSLDEQFF. In nucleotides, the CDR3 is TGTGCCACCGGACTAACCTCTCTGGATGAGCAGTTCTTC.

V and J are TRBV9 and TRBJ2-7; D call uncertain. The CDR3 has 13 amino acids. V lost 3 bases, J lost 1 base, and 8 bases lay in between. Germline V lookup: CDR1 SGDLS, CDR2 YYNGEE. This CDR3 reads CASSADVSYEQYF. The CDR3, as DNA: TGTGCCAGCAGCGCGGACGTTTCCTACGAGCAGTACTTC. The full variable domain, in which reference TRBV9 and TRBJ2-7 provide the parts outside the CDR3, is DSGVTQTPKHLITATGQRVTLRCSPRSGDLSVYWYQQSLDQGLQFLIQYYNGEERAKGNILERFSAQQFPDLHSELNLSSLELGDSALYFCASSADVSYEQYFGPGTRLTVT.

CDR3 amino acids: CASSEPGLYF. CDR3 coding DNA: TGTGCCAGCAGCGAACCGGGCCTCTACTTC. The chain uses TRBV2 and TRBJ2-7; D gene ambiguous. The CDR3 runs to 10 residues. Trimming pared 6 bases from V and 13 bases from J, leaving 13 bases between. Germline CDR1 reads SNHLY; CDR2 reads FYNNEI.

This clonotype was picked up many times. The CDR3 DNA sequence: TGTGCCAGCAGCTTAACCCAGGGCACAACTAATGAAAAACTGTTTTTT. Translating gives CASSLTQGTTNEKLFF. The chain recombines TRBV7-8 with TRBJ1-4; tentatively, D is TRBD1 (5 bases). The germline V and J ends were trimmed by 2 bases and 0 bases, with 10 bases remaining between them. The germline CDR1 and CDR2 sequences are SGHVS and FQNEAQ. CDR3 length: 16 amino acids.

The gene calls are TRBV14 and TRBJ1-3; D gene uncertain. Germline V gene sequence: CDR1 SGHDN, CDR2 FVKESK. V lost 0 bases, J lost 2 bases, and 14 bases lay in between. The CDR3 covers 17 residues. The CDR3 coding sequence is TGTGCCAGCAGCCAAGATCTCGTCGGTTGGGCTGGAAACACCATATATTTT. Translating gives CASSQDLVGWAGNTIYF. Using reference TRBV14 and TRBJ1-3 for the parts outside the CDR3, the full variable domain is EAGVTQFPSHSVIEKGQTVTLRCDPISGHDNLYWYRRVMGKEIKFLLHFVKESKQDESGMPNNRFLAERTGGTYSTLKVQPAELEDSGVYFCASSQDLVGWAGNTIYFGEGSWLTVV.

This clonotype was found once. The chain uses TRBV7-2 and TRBJ2-3, with D tentatively TRBD1 (7 bases). V lost 8 bases to trimming and J lost 2 bases, with 17 bases between them. Per the germline V gene, CDR1 is SGHTA and CDR2 is FQGNSA. There are 15 residues in the CDR3. CDR3 loop: CASGSGGWITDTQYF. The CDR3 DNA reads TGTGCCAGCGGATCAGGGGGGTGGATCACAGATACGCAGTATTTT.

This clonotype was observed a few times. An end of the junction does not agree with germline; a read error may underlie this. The chain combines TRBV3-1 with TRBJ2-1; TRBD2 agrees at 12 bases. Germline V gene data show CDR1 as LGHDT and CDR2 as YNNKEL (reference sequence). This CDR3 is built from 16 residues. For the CDR3, the DNA is TGTGCCAGCAGCCGACGACTAGCGGGGGCCTATAATGAGCAGTTCTTC. This sequence encodes CASSRRLAGAYNEQFF.

With regard to this clonotype: The CDR3 carries no conserved terminal phenylalanine or tryptophan, so it likely arises from a read error. The chain is built from TRBV10-1 and TRBJ2-7, with D perhaps given as TRBD1 or TRBD2 (6 bases each). V was shortened by 3 bases and J by 6 bases, with 15 bases between the two germline ends. CDR3 length equals 14 residues. The germline V gene encodes CDR1 WNHNN and CDR2 SYGVQD (reference sequence). CDR3 loop: CASSETPGAGEQYL. The CDR3 bases are TGCGCCAGCAGTGAAACCCCGGGGGCGGGCGAGCAGTACTTA.

There are a few counts of this clonotype. The CDR3 protein is CASINRQMNTEAFF. Written as DNA, the CDR3 is TGTGCCAGCATCAATAGGCAAATGAACACTGAAGCTTTCTTT. The chain joins TRBV6-1 to TRBJ1-1, with D unresolved. Germline loops: CDR1 MNHNS, CDR2 SASEGT. This CDR3 has 14 residues. V was pared by 7 bases and J by 0 bases, with 12 bases between.

This clonotype showed up just a few times. V and J are TRBV7-3 and TRBJ2-7; 8 bases are shared with TRBD1. The V gene end was trimmed by 5 bases and the J gene end by 7 bases; junction bases not matched to a gene: 10. CDR3 length: 14 amino acids. Germline CDR1 and CDR2: SGHTA and FQGTGA. The CDR3 protein is CASSPRGRPGEQYF. In nucleotides, the CDR3 is TGTGCCAGCAGCCCCAGGGGGCGCCCGGGGGAGCAGTACTTC.

This clonotype was seen ten or more times. V is TRBV4-1 and J is TRBJ1-1, with 7 bases fitting TRBD1. The CDR3 loop spans 15 amino acids. Germline V gives CDR1 MGHRA, CDR2 YSYEKL. Trimming removed 0 bases from V and 3 bases from J; junction bases left unmatched: 4. The CDR3 reads CASSQDTGVDTEAFF. Here the CDR3 DNA reads TGCGCCAGCAGCCAAGATACAGGGGTTGACACTGAAGCTTTCTTT.

This clonotype was seen a handful of times. A much larger clone sits a single nucleotide away, making a read error possible. Here the CDR3 DNA reads TGTGCCAGCAGTCCGGGACCGGTGAACACTGAAGCTTTCTTT. Its protein product is CASSPGPVNTEAFF. This chain links TRBV27 with TRBJ1-1; a possible D gene is TRBD1 (5 bases). The CDR3 has 14 amino acids. The ends were cut back, 5 bases at V and 0 bases at J, with 10 bases in the middle. CDR1 MNHEY and CDR2 SMNVEV come from the germline V gene (reference sequence).

This clonotype was recorded many times. The chain combines TRBV12-5 with TRBJ2-1, with 7 nucleotides matching TRBD2. CDR1 is LGHNT and CDR2 is FRNRAP in the germline V gene. This CDR3 comprises 14 residues. V shed 3 bases and J 8 bases; nucleotides not matched to a gene: 7. The CDR3 DNA is TGTGCTAGTGGTTTCACCGGACTAGTCGATGAGCAGTTCTTC. Translation: CASGFTGLVDEQFF. The full variable domain, with the rest looked up from reference TRBV12-5 and TRBJ2-1, is DARVTQTPRHKVTEMGQEVTMRCQPILGHNTVFWYRQTMMQGLELLAYFRNRAPLDDSGMPKDRFSAEMPDATLATLKIQPSEPRDSAVYFCASGFTGLVDEQFFGPGTRLTVL.

Regarding this clonotype: Given a much more abundant clone one base away, this may be a read error. The chain uses TRBV14 and TRBJ2-1; D is unresolved. This CDR3 has 14 residues. Germline assignment: CDR1 SGHDN and CDR2 FVKESK. Trimming removed 4 bases at V and 7 bases at J, with 14 bases between. The CDR3 is CASSLITKTNEQFF. DNA of the CDR3: TGTGCCAGCAGCCTGATTACTAAAACTAATGAGCAGTTCTTC.

The chain recombines TRBV28 with TRBJ2-1, with 10 bases fitting TRBD1. V lost 1 base, J lost 4 bases, and 4 bases stayed unmatched. CDR1 is MDHEN, CDR2 SYDVKM, per germline. The CDR3 is 16 residues long. In nucleotides, the CDR3 is TGTGCCAGCAGTTTATTCCCGGGACAGGGGTACAATGAGCAGTTCTTC. It is translated as CASSLFPGQGYNEQFF.

The V call is TRBV27, the J call TRBJ1-1, with a possible D match to TRBD1 (6 bases). With 8 bases removed from V and 0 bases from J, the gap between germline ends came to 10 bases. CDR1 MNHEY and CDR2 SMNVEV come from the germline V gene (reference sequence). CDR3 length: 13 residues. This chain's CDR3 is CASHDRMNTEAFF. CDR3 sequence (DNA): TGTGCCAGCCACGACAGGATGAACACTGAAGCTTTCTTT.